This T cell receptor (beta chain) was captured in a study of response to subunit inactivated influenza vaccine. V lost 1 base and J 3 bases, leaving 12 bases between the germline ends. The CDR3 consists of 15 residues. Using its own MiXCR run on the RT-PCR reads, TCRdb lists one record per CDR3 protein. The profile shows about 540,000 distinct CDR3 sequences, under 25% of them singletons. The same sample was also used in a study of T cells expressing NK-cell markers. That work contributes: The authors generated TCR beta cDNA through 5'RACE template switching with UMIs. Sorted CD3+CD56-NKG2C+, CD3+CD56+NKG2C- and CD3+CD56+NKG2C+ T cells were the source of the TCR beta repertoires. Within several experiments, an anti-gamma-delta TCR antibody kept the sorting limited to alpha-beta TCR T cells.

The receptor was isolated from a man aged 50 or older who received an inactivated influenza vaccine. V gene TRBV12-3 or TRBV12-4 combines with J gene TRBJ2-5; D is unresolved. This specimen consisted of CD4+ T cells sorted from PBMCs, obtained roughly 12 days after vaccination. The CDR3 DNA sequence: TGTGCCAGCAGTTTAGAAAACAGAATTAAAGAGACCCAGTACTTC. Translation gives CASSLENRIKETQYF.